A selection of T cell receptor beta chains follows, all from one sample in a study of beta chain features in type 1 diabetes. Profiled with immunoSEQ multiplex PCR; TCRdb holds only in-frame clones, not every one. The data show 140,000 to 150,000 clones, approximately 52% seen once. Sequenced: Tregs from blood. Every receptor here comes from a young man in good health. The conserved cysteine and the conserved F or W are not part of the CDR3 here. The order of the fields is CDR3 protein, clone size, V gene, J gene, CDR3 length, D gene. The D gene is left open where the match is weak. Where a row states a size, it is once, few, many or the class of an expanded clone; other rows omit it.

AISGADQETQY	few	TRBV10-3	TRBJ2-5	11	-
ASQRSSYNSPLH	-	TRBV6-5	TRBJ1-6	12	-
ASSQRQGQETQY	few	TRBV4-2	TRBJ2-5	12	TRBD1
ASPSPGAGVLNEQF	few	TRBV28	TRBJ2-1	14	TRBD2
ASSQDRGYGNTIY	-	TRBV4-2	TRBJ1-3	13	TRBD1
AISDRYEQY	-	TRBV10-3	TRBJ2-7	9	-
ASSRWGPSNEQF	few	TRBV19	TRBJ2-1	12	-
ASSGRGNTEAF	-	TRBV9	TRBJ1-1	11	-
ASSLELRNTQY	-	TRBV5-1	TRBJ2-3	11	-
ASSFTGQAGDTQY	-	TRBV7-8	TRBJ2-3	13	TRBD1
ASSQDGGEAETQY	-	TRBV4-2	TRBJ2-5	13	TRBD2
ASSLSGGPGNTIY	-	TRBV5-4	TRBJ1-3	13	TRBD1
ASSPFDSYEQY	few	TRBV27	-	11	-
ASSHDSSYGYT	-	TRBV4-3	TRBJ1-2	11	-
AIRGLAGGGYNEQF	few	TRBV10-3	TRBJ2-1	14	TRBD2
ASSPGDTRNQPQH	-	TRBV9	TRBJ1-5	13	-
ASSTDRGSYEQY	-	TRBV5-6	TRBJ2-7	12	TRBD1
ASMVGAGGATNEKLF	-	TRBV5-1	TRBJ1-4	15	TRBD1
SVSGLVVKTQY	few	TRBV29-1	TRBJ2-5	11	TRBD2
ASSYLAGISRNEQF	once	TRBV27	TRBJ2-1	14	TRBD2
ASSPGGWANEKLF	-	TRBV7-6	TRBJ1-4	13	-
ASSLGPRRGQSEAF	-	TRBV7-2	TRBJ1-1	14	TRBD1
AISDWDRGPEQY	-	TRBV10-3	TRBJ2-7	12	TRBD1
ASRERTGGVTEAF	-	TRBV2	TRBJ1-1	13	TRBD1
ASSPSFYEQY	-	TRBV18	TRBJ2-7	10	-
ASRKDRGREAF	few	TRBV7-9	TRBJ1-1	11	TRBD1
ASSALAGPDTGELF	few	TRBV7-2	TRBJ2-2	14	TRBD2
ASVGQPGSGNTIY	-	TRBV5-5	TRBJ1-3	13	-
ASSLTSRGNTEAF	-	TRBV7-3	TRBJ1-1	13	TRBD1
ASSYIGVGGTGELF	few	TRBV6-5	TRBJ2-2	14	-
ASRLQGRETQY	-	TRBV28	TRBJ2-5	11	-
ASSLKGAVVNEQF	few	TRBV5-4	TRBJ2-1	13	TRBD1
ASSFSGSDTQY	-	TRBV5-6	TRBJ2-3	11	-
ASSLDPYTQY	once	TRBV7-2	TRBJ2-3	10	-
ASSFVLGAGYEQY	-	TRBV7-2	TRBJ2-7	13	-
ASRTANYNEQF	few	TRBV6-5	TRBJ2-1	11	-
ASSWRGREKLF	once	TRBV7-8	TRBJ1-4	11	-
ASSFIEREGLDTQY	-	TRBV5-1	TRBJ2-3	14	TRBD2
ASSSGTGIDIQY	-	TRBV7-2	TRBJ2-4	12	TRBD1
AWSRVPGGYT	few	TRBV30	TRBJ1-2	10	-
ASSQGDRGQSYEQY	-	TRBV4-2	-	14	TRBD1
ASKGGTGGGPQH	once	TRBV19	TRBJ1-5	12	TRBD1
ASSDVRVHEQY	few	TRBV6-6	TRBJ2-7	11	-
AISESMRSTGELF	few	TRBV10-3	TRBJ2-2	13	-
AWSGRWLGQPQH	-	TRBV30	TRBJ1-5	12	-
ASSVRTGGSTDTQY	-	TRBV5-4	TRBJ2-3	14	TRBD1
ASSQERRVEQY	-	TRBV4-1	TRBJ2-7	11	-
ASKRGTTGELF	-	TRBV6-6	TRBJ2-2	11	TRBD2
ASSLDHRGGNTEAF	-	TRBV7-6	TRBJ1-1	14	TRBD1
ASSPDRGRTYGYT	-	TRBV18	TRBJ1-2	13	TRBD1